Sequencing of this TCR beta chain was carried out in a study of neurological immune-mediated disorders. The CDR3 has 14 amino acids. J lost 0 bases, V lost 4 bases, and 4 bases had no gene match. The germline gives CDR1 SGHRS, CDR2 YFSETQ. Broader study findings: HTLV-1-associated myelopathy displayed the greatest TCR clonal expansion, and multiple sclerosis exhibited the smallest, lower than that of healthy controls. Private repertoires in all groups were suggested, as expanded clones shared no CDR3 amino acid sequences across subjects.

With 10-nucleotide random UMIs included, cDNA was synthesized by 5'RACE. TCRdb called the 5' RACE reads again in MiXCR, with one record for every CDR3 protein. The sample has tens of thousands of distinct CDR3 sequences, roughly 12% seen once. The sample's time point: longitudinal time-point 3. A blood bank in Maryland, USA, provided the volunteers who served as healthy controls. This clonotype has at least ten counts. Its antigen remains unidentified. The sequence derives from a man aged 25-45 years in good health. The specimen sequenced was PBMCs. The chain carries TRBV5-1 and TRBJ2-7; 7 bases line up with TRBD1. DNA of the CDR3: TGCGCCAGCAGCGTCGGGACAGCCTCCTACGAGCAGTACTTC. Protein product: CASSVGTASYEQYF.